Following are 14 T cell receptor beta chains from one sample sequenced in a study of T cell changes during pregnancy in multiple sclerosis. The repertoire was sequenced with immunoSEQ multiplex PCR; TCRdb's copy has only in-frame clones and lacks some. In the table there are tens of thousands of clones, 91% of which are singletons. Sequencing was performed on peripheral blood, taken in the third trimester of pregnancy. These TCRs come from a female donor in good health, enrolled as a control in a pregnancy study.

The CDR3 DNA follows: TGTGCCAGCAGTGCCGACAGGAGGGGGCGGCAGTACTTC. It is translated as CASSADRRGRQYF. The chain employs TRBV2 and TRBJ2-7, with D possibly matching TRBD1 (7 bases). V was clipped by 4 bases and J by 9 bases, with 16 bases between them. Germline V lookup: CDR1 SNHLY, CDR2 FYNNEI. This CDR3 contains 13 residues.

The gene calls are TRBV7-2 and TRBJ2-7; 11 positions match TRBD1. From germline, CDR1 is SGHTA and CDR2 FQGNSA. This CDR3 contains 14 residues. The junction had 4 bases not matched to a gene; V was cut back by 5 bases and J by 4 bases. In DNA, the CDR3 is TGTGCCAGCAGCCCGGACAGGGGGCTTTACGAGCAGTACTTC. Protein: CASSPDRGLYEQYF.

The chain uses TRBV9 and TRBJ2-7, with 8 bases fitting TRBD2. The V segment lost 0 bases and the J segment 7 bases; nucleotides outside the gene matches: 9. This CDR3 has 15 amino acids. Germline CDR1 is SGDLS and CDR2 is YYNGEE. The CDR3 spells CASSVGGSGVGEQYF. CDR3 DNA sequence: TGTGCCAGCAGCGTAGGTGGTAGCGGGGTGGGGGAGCAGTACTTC. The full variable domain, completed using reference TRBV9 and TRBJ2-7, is DSGVTQTPKHLITATGQRVTLRCSPRSGDLSVYWYQQSLDQGLQFLIQYYNGEERAKGNILERFSAQQFPDLHSELNLSSLELGDSALYFCASSVGGSGVGEQYFGPGTRLTVT.

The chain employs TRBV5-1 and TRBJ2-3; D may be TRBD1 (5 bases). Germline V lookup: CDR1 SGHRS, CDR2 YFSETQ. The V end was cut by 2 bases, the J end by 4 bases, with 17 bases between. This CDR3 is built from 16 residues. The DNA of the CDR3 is TGCGCCAGCAGCTTAAGGGGTTTCGGCCTCCCAGATACGCAGTATTTT. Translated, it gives CASSLRGFGLPDTQYF.

The CDR3 coding sequence is TGTGCCAGCAGCTTGGACAGGGACTATGGCTACACCTTC. This translates into CASSLDRDYGYTF. This chain uses TRBV7-2 with TRBJ1-2; 8 bases map to TRBD1. Germline V gene lookup returns CDR1 SGHTA and CDR2 FQGNSA. V lost 3 bases to trimming and J lost 3 bases; unmatched junction nucleotides: 0. This CDR3 is 13 amino acids long.

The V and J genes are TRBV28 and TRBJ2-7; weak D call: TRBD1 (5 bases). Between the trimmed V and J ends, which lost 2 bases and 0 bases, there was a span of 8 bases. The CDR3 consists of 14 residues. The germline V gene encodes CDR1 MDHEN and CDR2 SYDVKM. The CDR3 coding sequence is TGTGCCAGCAGTTTACCAGGGCCCTCCTACGAGCAGTACTTC. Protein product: CASSLPGPSYEQYF.

This CDR3 reads CASSDDRVSEKLFF. The CDR3 DNA is TGTGCCAGCAGCGACGACAGGGTTAGTGAAAAACTGTTTTTT. The chain uses TRBV5-8 and TRBJ1-4, with 7 positions matching TRBD1. The CDR3 contains 14 residues. Germline-derived CDR1 and CDR2 are SGHTS and YDEGEE. V dropped 4 bases and J dropped 7; count of bases not matched to a gene: 7.

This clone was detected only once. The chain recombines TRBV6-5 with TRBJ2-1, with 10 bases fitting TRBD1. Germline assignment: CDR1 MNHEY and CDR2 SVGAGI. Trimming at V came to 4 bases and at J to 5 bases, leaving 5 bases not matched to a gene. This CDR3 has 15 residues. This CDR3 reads CASSLTGGRHNEQFF. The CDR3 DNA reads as TGTGCCAGCAGTTTGACAGGGGGCAGACACAATGAGCAGTTCTTC.

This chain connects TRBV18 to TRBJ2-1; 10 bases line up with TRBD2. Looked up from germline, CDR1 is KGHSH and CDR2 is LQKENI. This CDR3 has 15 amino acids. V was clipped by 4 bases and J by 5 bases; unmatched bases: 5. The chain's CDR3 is CASSRASGSHNEQFF. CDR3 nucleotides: TGTGCCAGCTCACGTGCTAGCGGGAGTCACAATGAGCAGTTCTTC.

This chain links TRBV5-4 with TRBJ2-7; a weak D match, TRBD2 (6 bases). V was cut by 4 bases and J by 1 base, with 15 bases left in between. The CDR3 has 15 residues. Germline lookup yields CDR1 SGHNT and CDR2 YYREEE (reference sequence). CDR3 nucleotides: TGTGCCAGCAGCCAGGGACTGGAGGGGTCCTACGAGCAGTACTTC. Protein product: CASSQGLEGSYEQYF.

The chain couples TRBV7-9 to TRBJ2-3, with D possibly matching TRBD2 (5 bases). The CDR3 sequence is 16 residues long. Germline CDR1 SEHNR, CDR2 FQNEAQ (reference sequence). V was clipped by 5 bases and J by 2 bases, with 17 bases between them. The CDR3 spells CASSLEGPGYTDTQYF. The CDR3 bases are TGTGCCAGCAGCCTTGAAGGGCCGGGGTACACAGATACGCAGTATTTT.

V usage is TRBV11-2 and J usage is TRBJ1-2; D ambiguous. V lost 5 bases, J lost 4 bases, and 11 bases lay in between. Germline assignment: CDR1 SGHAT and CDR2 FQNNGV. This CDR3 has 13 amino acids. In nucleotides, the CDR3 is TGTGCCAGCAGCGGGTCCCCGGGCTATGGCTACACCTTC. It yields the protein CASSGSPGYGYTF.

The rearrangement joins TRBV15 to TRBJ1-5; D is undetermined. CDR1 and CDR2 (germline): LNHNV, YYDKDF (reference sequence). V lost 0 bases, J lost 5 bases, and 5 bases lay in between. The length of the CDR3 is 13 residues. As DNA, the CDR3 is TGTGCCACCAGCAGAGAAGACTATCAGCCCCAGCATTTT. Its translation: CATSREDYQPQHF.

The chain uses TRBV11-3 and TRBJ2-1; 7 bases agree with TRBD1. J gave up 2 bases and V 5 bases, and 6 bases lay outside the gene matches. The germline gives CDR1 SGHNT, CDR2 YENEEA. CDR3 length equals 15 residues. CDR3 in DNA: TGTGCCAGCAGCCGAGGGCAGGGGGCCTACAATGAGCAGTTCTTC. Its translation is CASSRGQGAYNEQFF.